The present T cell receptor (beta chain) was sequenced within a study of cytomegalovirus exposure and HLA in healthy donors. Germline CDR1 reads LNHDA; CDR2 reads SQIVND (reference sequence). The CDR3 runs to 14 residues. J was trimmed by 8 bases and V by 2 bases; bases with no gene match: 7. Points on this clone: The antigen remains unidentified.

Sequencing was performed with immunoSEQ multiplex PCR; in TCRdb, only in-frame clones are kept and a portion is missing. In the table there are over 75,000 clones, more than 75% of which are singletons. The study's findings and limits: The study designated 150 or so TCR beta chains cytomegalovirus-associated.

Input material: PBMCs. The receptor was isolated from a man aged 30-40 years in good health and CMV-seronegative. V gene TRBV19 combines with J gene TRBJ1-2, with 8 positions matching TRBD1. CDR3 sequence reads: CASSIPRGPGGYTF. In DNA, the CDR3 is TGTGCCAGTAGTATACCCAGGGGGCCGGGAGGCTACACCTTC.